The 13 T cell receptor beta chains given below trace back to one sample, sequenced in a study of blood T cell repertoires in COVID-19. TCRdb's table, derived via immunoSEQ multiplex PCR, lists solely in-frame clones and lacks some. Here the sample spans 150,000 to 200,000 clones, about 80% being singletons. Input material: PBMCs or T cells enriched from blood (not recorded which). Source of these receptors: a woman aged 60-70 years with acute COVID-19.

The chain has TRBV10-2 and TRBJ1-1; maybe TRBD1 (5 bases). This CDR3 is built from 14 residues. Germline V gives CDR1 WSHSY, CDR2 SAAADI. V dropped 3 bases and J dropped 1 base, with 9 bases sitting between them. CDR3 residues: CASSDVQGNTEAFF. The CDR3 nucleotides read TGCGCCAGCAGTGATGTGCAGGGGAACACTGAAGCTTTCTTT.

The V call is TRBV3-1 (or the pseudogene TRBV3-2), the J call TRBJ2-7; 8 nucleotides align to TRBD1. Germline CDR1 reads LGHDT; CDR2 reads YNNKEL (reference sequence). This CDR3 comprises 14 residues. J was trimmed by 7 bases and V by 8 bases; bases with no gene match: 13. Written as DNA, the CDR3 is TGTGCCAGCGGACCCAGGGGGCATTTGGAAGAGCAGTACTTC. It codes for CASGPRGHLEEQYF.

CDR3 in DNA: TGCGCCAGCAGCTTGGTCGGGCCAGGGGCTAATGAAAAACTGTTTTTT. Translation gives CASSLVGPGANEKLFF. The chain couples TRBV5-1 to TRBJ1-4, with D tentatively TRBD1 (6 bases). This CDR3 has 16 residues. Trimming stripped 0 bases from V and 3 bases from J, with 12 bases between. CDR1 SGHRS and CDR2 YFSETQ come from the germline V gene.

The rearrangement links TRBV28 to TRBJ1-2, with D possibly matching TRBD1 (6 bases). Trimming removed 3 bases from V and 4 bases from J, with 12 bases in between. The CDR3 spans 14 residues. In germline, CDR1 is MDHEN, CDR2 SYDVKM. This CDR3 is CASSLGARSYGYTF. The CDR3 DNA reads as TGTGCCAGCAGTTTGGGGGCGAGGTCCTATGGCTACACCTTC.

The J gene is TRBJ2-7, the V gene TRBV2, with a weak D call TRBD1 (6 bases). The CDR3 length is 14 residues. V was pared by 2 bases and J by 1 base, with 9 bases between. Germline V gives CDR1 SNHLY, CDR2 FYNNEI. In nucleotides, the CDR3 is TGTGCCAGCAGTGAATGGGGGCAATCCTACGAGCAGTACTTC. Translation gives CASSEWGQSYEQYF.

The gene calls are TRBV10-2 and TRBJ2-2; 11 nucleotides line up with TRBD1. CDR1 and CDR2 (germline): WSHSY, SAAADI. Trimming at V came to 8 bases and at J to 7 bases, leaving 6 bases not matched to a gene. The CDR3 has 14 amino acids. The CDR3: CASARTGGGGELFF. CDR3 sequence (DNA): TGCGCCAGCGCTCGGACAGGGGGCGGCGGGGAGCTGTTTTTT.

The genes are TRBV7-2 and TRBJ2-3; TRBD1 is a possible D gene (6 bases). Looked up from germline, CDR1 is SGHTA and CDR2 is FQGNSA. The CDR3 length is 14 residues. The V end lost 5 bases, the J end lost 5 bases, and 14 bases lay between the germline ends. CDR3 nucleotides: TGTGCCAGCAGCCGCACTAGGGGGAGAGATACGCAGTATTTT. Translated, it gives CASSRTRGRDTQYF. Based on the CDR3 plus reference TRBV7-2 and TRBJ2-3, the full variable domain is GAGVSQSPSNKVTEKGKDVELRCDPISGHTALYWYRQSLGQGLEFLIYFQGNSAPDKSGLPSDRFSAERTGGSVSTLTIQRTQQEDSAVYLCASSRTRGRDTQYFGPGTRLTVL.

The chain is built from TRBV11-2 and TRBJ1-6; D is unclear. Trimming took 5 bases from V and 10 from J, leaving 18 bases between them. Germline V gene data show CDR1 as SGHAT and CDR2 as FQNNGV. The CDR3 runs to 15 residues. The CDR3 nucleotides are TGTGCCAGCAGCCACGAGGACGGGCCGGGGTCACCCCTCCACTTT. As protein: CASSHEDGPGSPLHF.

This clone was seen more than once but under ten times. The V and J genes are TRBV28 and TRBJ2-3, with 12 bases fitting TRBD2. The CDR3 loop spans 18 amino acids. In germline, CDR1 is MDHEN, CDR2 SYDVKM. The junction had 12 bases not matched to a gene; V was cut back by 3 bases and J by 5 bases. CDR3 DNA sequence: TGTGCCAGCAGTTTGTCCAACCCTAGCGGGGGGGCCAGAGATACGCAGTATTTT. This gives the protein CASSLSNPSGGARDTQYF.

The genes are TRBV25-1 and TRBJ2-2; possibly TRBD1 for D (6 bases). Germline values: CDR1 MGHDK, CDR2 SYGVNS. V lost 3 bases, J lost 1 base, and 15 bases lay in between. The CDR3 contains 17 residues. CDR3 sequence reads: CASSEGTGTMNTGELFF. DNA of the CDR3: TGTGCCAGCAGTGAGGGTACCGGGACAATGAACACCGGGGAGCTGTTTTTT.

This clone was recorded a few times. The gene calls are TRBV10-3 and TRBJ1-5, with D possibly TRBD1 on 6 matching bases. This CDR3 comprises 13 residues. Germline CDR1 ENHRY, CDR2 SYGVKD. Between the trimmed V and J ends, which lost 5 bases and 4 bases, there was a span of 9 bases. Written as DNA, the CDR3 is TGTGCCATCAGTCCAGGGGCGAATCAGCCCCAGCATTTT. Its translation: CAISPGANQPQHF.

This clone occurred a few times. V is TRBV4-3 and J is TRBJ2-2; 7 bases are a match to TRBD1. J gave up 7 bases and V 8 bases, and 13 bases lay outside the gene matches. CDR3 length equals 15 residues. Per germline, CDR1 LGHNA and CDR2 YSLEER. CDR3 residues: CASGPTDTGVGELFF. CDR3 bases: TGCGCCAGCGGGCCGACGGATACAGGGGTCGGGGAGCTGTTTTTT.

The chain couples TRBV6-5 to TRBJ1-2; the match to TRBD1 covers 12 bases. The CDR3 is made up of 14 amino acids. Germline trimming cut 5 bases from V and 8 bases from J; bases unmatched to any gene: 6. CDR1 and CDR2 from the germline V gene are MNHEY and SVGAGI. The CDR3 protein is CASSTGQGAPGYTF. The CDR3 DNA follows: TGTGCCAGCAGTACGGGACAGGGGGCGCCGGGCTACACCTTC.